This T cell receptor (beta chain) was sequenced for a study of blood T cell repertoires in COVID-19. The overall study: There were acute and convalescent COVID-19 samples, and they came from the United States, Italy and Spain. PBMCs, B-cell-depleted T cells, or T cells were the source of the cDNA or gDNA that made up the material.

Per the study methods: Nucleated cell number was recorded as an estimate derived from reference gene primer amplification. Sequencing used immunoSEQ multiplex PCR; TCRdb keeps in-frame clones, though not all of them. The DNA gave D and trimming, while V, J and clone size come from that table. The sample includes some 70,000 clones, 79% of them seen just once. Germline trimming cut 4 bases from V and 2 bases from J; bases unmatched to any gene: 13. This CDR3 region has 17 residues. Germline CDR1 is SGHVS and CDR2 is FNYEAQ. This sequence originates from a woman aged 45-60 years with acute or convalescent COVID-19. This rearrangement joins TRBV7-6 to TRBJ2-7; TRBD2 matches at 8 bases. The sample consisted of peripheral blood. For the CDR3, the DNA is TGTGCCAGCAGCTCAAGAGCGACTAGCGTCATCCCCTACGAGCAGTACTTC. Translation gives CASSSRATSVIPYEQYF.